This T cell receptor (beta chain) was retrieved from a study of regulatory T cells in long-lasting Graves disease. This clonotype was seen a handful of times. To make TCR beta libraries, researchers used iRepertoire HTBI primers and Arm-PCR of CDR3 regions. From the multiplex PCR reads, TCRdb called clonotypes with MiXCR, one entry per CDR3 protein. The sample carries around 300,000 distinct CDR3 sequences, around a fifth recorded once. The CDR3 is 14 amino acids. CDR1 LGHNA and CDR2 YNFKEQ come from the germline V gene. Trimming removed 0 bases at V and 4 bases at J, with 9 bases between. Time point: persistent/refractory GD, antithyroid drugs over 5 years with positive TRAb. Extracted PBMC RNA gave rise to the TCR library.

V usage is TRBV4-2 and J usage is TRBJ1-2; D not resolved. The sequencing used peripheral blood mononuclear cells (PBMCs), collected when the disease was refractory, from a patient treated with antithyroid drugs. This TCR derives from a female donor with Graves disease. CDR3 protein: CASSQDTQIYGYTF. The DNA for the CDR3 is TGTGCCAGCAGCCAAGACACCCAAATCTATGGCTACACCTTC.